The clone carrying this TCR beta chain has only a few counts. Its target is unknown. The CDR3 is made up of 17 amino acids. Germline V lookup: CDR1 MDHEN, CDR2 SYDVKM. Trimming removed 6 bases from V and 4 bases from J, with 24 bases in between. The data derive from a study of T-cell memory formation after mild COVID-19. Study summary: There were largely donor-specific TCR clusters.

5'RACE with constant-segment primers yielded barcoded, UMI-tagged TCR alpha and TCR beta cDNA libraries. TCRdb itself ran the 5' RACE reads through MiXCR, one entry per CDR3 protein. The sample has about 340,000 distinct CDR3 sequences, 10% to 15% seen once. Whole-study results and caveats: Some SARS-CoV-2-responding clones were already detected in memory before infection. Day 15 to 85 contracting clones showed balanced CD4/CD8; later expanders leaned CD4+.

Source material: PBMCs or a T cell subset sorted from them (not recorded which). The chain has TRBV28 and TRBJ2-5; D not certain. This clonotype was sampled from a man between 18 and 29 years old who had mild COVID-19 (a few samples of this study predate the infection). Cell type and time point are not known. The CDR3: CASSLEVDSLVGETQYF. In nucleotides, the CDR3 is TGTGCCAGCAGCCTTGAGGTTGACTCCCTGGTTGGAGAGACCCAGTACTTC.